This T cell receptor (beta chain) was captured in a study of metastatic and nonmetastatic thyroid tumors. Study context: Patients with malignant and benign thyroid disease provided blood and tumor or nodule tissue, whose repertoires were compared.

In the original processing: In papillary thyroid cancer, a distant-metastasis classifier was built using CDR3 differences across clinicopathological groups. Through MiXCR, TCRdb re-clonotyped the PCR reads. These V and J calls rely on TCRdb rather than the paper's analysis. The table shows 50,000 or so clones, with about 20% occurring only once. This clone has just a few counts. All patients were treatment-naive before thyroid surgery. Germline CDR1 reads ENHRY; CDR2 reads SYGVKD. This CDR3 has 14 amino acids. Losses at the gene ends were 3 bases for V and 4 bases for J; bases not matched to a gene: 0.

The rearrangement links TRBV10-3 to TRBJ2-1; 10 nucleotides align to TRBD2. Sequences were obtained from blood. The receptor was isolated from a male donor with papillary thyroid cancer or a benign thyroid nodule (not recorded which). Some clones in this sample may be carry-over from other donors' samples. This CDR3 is CAISEAGGYNEQFF. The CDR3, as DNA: TGTGCCATCAGTGAAGCGGGGGGGTACAATGAGCAGTTCTTC.